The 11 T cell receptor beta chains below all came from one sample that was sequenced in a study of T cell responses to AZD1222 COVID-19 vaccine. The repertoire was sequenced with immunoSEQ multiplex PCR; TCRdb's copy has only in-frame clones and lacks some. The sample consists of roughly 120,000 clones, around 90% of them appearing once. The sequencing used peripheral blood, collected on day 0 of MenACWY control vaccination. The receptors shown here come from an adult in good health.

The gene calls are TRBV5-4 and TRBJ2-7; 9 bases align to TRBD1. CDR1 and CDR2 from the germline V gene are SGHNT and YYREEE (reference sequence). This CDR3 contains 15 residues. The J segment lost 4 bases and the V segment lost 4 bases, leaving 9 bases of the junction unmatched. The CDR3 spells CASSQRGQGRYEQYF. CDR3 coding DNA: TGTGCCAGCAGCCAGAGGGGACAGGGCAGGTACGAGCAGTACTTC.

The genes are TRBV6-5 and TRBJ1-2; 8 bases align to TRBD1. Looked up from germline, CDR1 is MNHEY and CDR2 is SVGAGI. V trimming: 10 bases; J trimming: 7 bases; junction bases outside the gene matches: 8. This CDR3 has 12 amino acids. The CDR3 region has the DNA TGTGCCACCCGACAGGGGTTGCGTGGCTACACCTTC. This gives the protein CATRQGLRGYTF.

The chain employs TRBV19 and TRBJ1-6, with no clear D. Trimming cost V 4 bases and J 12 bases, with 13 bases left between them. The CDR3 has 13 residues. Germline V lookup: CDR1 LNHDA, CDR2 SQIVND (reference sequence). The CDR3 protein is CASSRDRGEPLHF. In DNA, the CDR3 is TGTGCCAGTAGTAGAGACCGTGGCGAACCCCTCCACTTT.

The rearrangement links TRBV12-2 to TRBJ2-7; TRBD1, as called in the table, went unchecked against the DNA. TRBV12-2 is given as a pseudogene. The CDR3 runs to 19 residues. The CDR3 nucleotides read TGTGCAAGTCGCTTAGGAGTCCCCCGGGACAGGGGGTTCCACTACGAGCAGTACTTC. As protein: CASRLGVPRDRGFHYEQYF.

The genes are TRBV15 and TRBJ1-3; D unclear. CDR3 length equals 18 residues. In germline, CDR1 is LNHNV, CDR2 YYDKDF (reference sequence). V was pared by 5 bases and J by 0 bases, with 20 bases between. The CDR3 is CATSPLPYVRSSGNTIYF. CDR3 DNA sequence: TGTGCCACCAGCCCATTACCGTATGTGAGGAGCTCTGGAAACACCATATATTTT.

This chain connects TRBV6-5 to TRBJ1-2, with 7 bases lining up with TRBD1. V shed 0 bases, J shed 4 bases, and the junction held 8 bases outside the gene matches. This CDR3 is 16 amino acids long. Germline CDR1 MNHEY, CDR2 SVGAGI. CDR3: CASSYSAGGTAYGYTF. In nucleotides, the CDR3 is TGTGCCAGCAGTTACTCGGCAGGGGGAACGGCCTATGGCTACACCTTC.

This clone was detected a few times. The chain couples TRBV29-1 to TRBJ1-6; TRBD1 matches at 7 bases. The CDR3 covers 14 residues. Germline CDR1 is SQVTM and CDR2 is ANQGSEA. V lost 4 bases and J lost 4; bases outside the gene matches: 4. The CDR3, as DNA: TGCAGCGTTGGACCGGGACAGTATAATTCACCCCTCCACTTT. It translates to CSVGPGQYNSPLHF.

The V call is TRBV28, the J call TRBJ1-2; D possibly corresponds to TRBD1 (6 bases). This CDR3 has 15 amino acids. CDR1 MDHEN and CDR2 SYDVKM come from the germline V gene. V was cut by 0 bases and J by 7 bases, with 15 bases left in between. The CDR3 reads CASSLWTGAQGGYTF. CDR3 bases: TGTGCCAGCAGTTTATGGACGGGGGCCCAAGGTGGCTACACCTTC.

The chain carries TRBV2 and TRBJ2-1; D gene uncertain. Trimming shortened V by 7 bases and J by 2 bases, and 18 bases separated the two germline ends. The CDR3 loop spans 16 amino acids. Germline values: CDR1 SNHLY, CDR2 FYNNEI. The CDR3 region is CASTDRVGSPYNEQFF. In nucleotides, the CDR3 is TGTGCCAGCACCGATCGCGTTGGGTCACCCTACAATGAGCAGTTCTTC.

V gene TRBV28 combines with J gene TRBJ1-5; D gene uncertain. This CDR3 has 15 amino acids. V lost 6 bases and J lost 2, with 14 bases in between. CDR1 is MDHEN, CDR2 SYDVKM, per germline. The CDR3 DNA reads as TGTGCCAGCAGCCTCCCTTCGAGGGGCAATCAGCCCCAGCATTTT. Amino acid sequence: CASSLPSRGNQPQHF. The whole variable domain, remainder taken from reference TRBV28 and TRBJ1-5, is DVKVTQSSRYLVKRTGEKVFLECVQDMDHENMFWYRQDPGLGLRLIYFSYDVKMKEKGDIPEGYSVSREKKERFSLILESASTNQTSMYLCASSLPSRGNQPQHFGDGTRLSIL.

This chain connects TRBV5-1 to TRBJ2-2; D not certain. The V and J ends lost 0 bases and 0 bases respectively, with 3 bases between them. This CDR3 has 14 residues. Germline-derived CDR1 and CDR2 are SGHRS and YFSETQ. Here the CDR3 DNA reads TGCGCCAGCAGCTTGGCCCCGAACACCGGGGAGCTGTTTTTT. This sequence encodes CASSLAPNTGELFF.